This is a list of T cell receptor beta chains from one sample in a study of T cells in Graves' hyperthyroidism and ophthalmopathy. Each CDR3 protein is one row after TCRdb ran MiXCR on the multiplex PCR reads. The table lists over 500,000 distinct CDR3 sequences, about 16% of them singletons. The sequencing sample was made of blood. The receptors were sampled from a woman in her twenties or thirties with Graves' ophthalmopathy. Each CDR3 is given with its conserved first and last residue. The D gene is left open where the match is weak. Some rows have no size entry. The others give once, few or many, or a class for an expanded clone.

j_gene	v_gene	abundance	d_gene	CDR3nt	CDR3aa
TRBJ2-7	TRBV7-2	many	-	TGTGCCAGCAGCCCCGTGGGCGGGATGGTGTACGAGCAGTACTTC	CASSPVGGMVYEQYF
TRBJ2-7	TRBV28	many	TRBD1	TGTGCCAGCAGTCCCCTGACAGGGGGCCGCGAGCAGTACTTC	CASSPLTGGREQYF
TRBJ2-7	TRBV20-1	many	TRBD1	TGCAGTGCTATGGACAGGGGGAATTACGAGCAGTACTTC	CSAMDRGNYEQYF
TRBJ2-7	TRBV20-1	many	-	TGCAGTGCCGCTCCACAGGGTCCCTACGAGCAGTACTTC	CSAAPQGPYEQYF
TRBJ2-5	TRBV2	-	-	TGTGCCAGCAGTGAAACCGGGCCCCCTCCGGGGGCCCAGTACTTC	CASSETGPPPGAQYF
TRBJ2-7	TRBV28	-	-	TGTGCCAGCAGCTTTAACATAGCGGTACCCTACGAGCAGTACTTC	CASSFNIAVPYEQYF
TRBJ2-2	TRBV28	many	-	TGTGCCAGCAGGTATCGGGAGATCGGGGAGCTGTTTTTT	CASRYREIGELFF
TRBJ2-2	TRBV12-3/TRBV12-4	few	TRBD2	TGTGCCAGCAGTTTAGTACTAGCGGGAGTCGGGGAGCTGTTTTTT	CASSLVLAGVGELFF
TRBJ2-1	TRBV19	-	-	TGTGCCAGTAGGGGCCAGGCGCATGAGCAGTTCTTC	CASRGQAHEQFF
TRBJ1-1	TRBV6-2/TRBV6-3	-	-	TGTGCCAGCAGTTCCCCTCCCAGGGGCTATAACACTGAAGCTTTCTTT	CASSSPPRGYNTEAFF
TRBJ2-1	TRBV15	many	-	TGTGCCACCAGCAGAGAAGGGGCAGGCGACAATGAGCAGTTCTTC	CATSREGAGDNEQFF
TRBJ1-2	TRBV28	-	TRBD1	TGTGCCAGCAGTTTTTCTTCGGGACAGGCCTATGGCTACACCTTC	CASSFSSGQAYGYTF
TRBJ1-4	TRBV2	many	-	TGTGCCAGCTCCCAGACGACAGTAGCCACCGCGGCTAATGAAAAACTGTTTTTT	CASSQTTVATAANEKLFF
TRBJ2-1	TRBV11-2	few	-	TGTGCCAGCAGCTTAACGGGGATAAACAATGAGCAGTTCTTC	CASSLTGINNEQFF
TRBJ2-2	TRBV6-2/TRBV6-3	many	TRBD1	TGTGCCAGCAGCAAAGCCGGGACAGCCAACACCGGGGAGCTGTTTTTT	CASSKAGTANTGELFF
TRBJ2-5	TRBV3-1	many	-	TGTGCCAGCAGCCAAGGGGAGCCGGCTAAAGAGACCCAGTACTTC	CASSQGEPAKETQYF
TRBJ2-1	TRBV15	-	-	TGTGCCACCAGCCCGAGCTCCTACAATGAGCAGTTCTTC	CATSPSSYNEQFF
TRBJ2-1	TRBV15	many	-	TGTGCCACCAGCAGGGGCGGGTTATACAATGAGCAGTTCTTC	CATSRGGLYNEQFF
TRBJ2-5	TRBV20-1	many	TRBD2	TGCAGTGCTAGAGAATGGAGCGGGGAGAAAGAGACCCAGTACTTC	CSAREWSGEKETQYF
TRBJ2-1	TRBV7-2	-	TRBD2	TGCGCCAGCAGCCTGGCTGGGACTAGCGTTTTCTACAATGAGCAGTTCTTC	CASSLAGTSVFYNEQFF
TRBJ2-2	TRBV28	-	-	TGTGCCAGCAGTTTATTCGTCGGGGAGCTGTTTTTT	CASSLFVGELFF
TRBJ2-1	TRBV6-5	once	TRBD2	TGTGCCAGCAGTTCCGACTGGCGGGAGATACACAATGAGCAGTTCTTC	CASSSDWREIHNEQFF
TRBJ2-7	TRBV6-6	-	-	TGTGCCAGCAGTTACTCGAACAGCGGAAACGAGCAGTACTTC	CASSYSNSGNEQYF
TRBJ1-1	TRBV12-3/TRBV12-4	many	-	TGTGCCAGCAGCGTCGGGGCCATGAACACTGAAGCTTTCTTT	CASSVGAMNTEAFF
TRBJ1-1	TRBV30	many	-	TGTGCCTGGGATCTTGTGAGGGTCGGCACTGAAGCTTTCTTT	CAWDLVRVGTEAFF